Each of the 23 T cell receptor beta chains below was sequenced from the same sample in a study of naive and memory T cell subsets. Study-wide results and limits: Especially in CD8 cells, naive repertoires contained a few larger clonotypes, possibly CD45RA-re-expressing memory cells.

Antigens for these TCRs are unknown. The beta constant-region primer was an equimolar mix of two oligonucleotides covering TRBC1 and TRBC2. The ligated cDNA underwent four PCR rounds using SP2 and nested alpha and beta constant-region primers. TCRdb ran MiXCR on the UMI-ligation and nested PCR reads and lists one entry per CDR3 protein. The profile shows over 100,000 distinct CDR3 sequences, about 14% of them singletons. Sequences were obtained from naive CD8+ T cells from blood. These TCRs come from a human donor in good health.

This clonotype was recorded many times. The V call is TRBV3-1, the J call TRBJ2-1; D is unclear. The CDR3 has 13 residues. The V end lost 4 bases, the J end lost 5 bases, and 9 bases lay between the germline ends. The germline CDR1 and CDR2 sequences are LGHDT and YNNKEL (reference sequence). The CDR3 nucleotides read TGTGCCAGCAGCCCTTGGGTTAACAATGAGCAGTTCTTC. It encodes CASSPWVNNEQFF.

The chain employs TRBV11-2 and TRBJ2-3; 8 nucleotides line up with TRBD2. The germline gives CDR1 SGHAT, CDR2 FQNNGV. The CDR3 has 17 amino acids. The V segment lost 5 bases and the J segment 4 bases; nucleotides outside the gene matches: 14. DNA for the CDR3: TGTGCCAGCAGCCAACCAACTAGCGGCCGTTATGCAGATACGCAGTATTTT. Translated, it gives CASSQPTSGRYADTQYF. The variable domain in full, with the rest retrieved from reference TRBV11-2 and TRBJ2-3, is EAGVAQSPRYKIIEKRQSVAFWCNPISGHATLYWYQQILGQGPKLLIQFQNNGVVDDSQLPKDRFSAERLKGVDSTLKIQPAKLEDSAVYLCASSQPTSGRYADTQYFGPGTRLTVL.

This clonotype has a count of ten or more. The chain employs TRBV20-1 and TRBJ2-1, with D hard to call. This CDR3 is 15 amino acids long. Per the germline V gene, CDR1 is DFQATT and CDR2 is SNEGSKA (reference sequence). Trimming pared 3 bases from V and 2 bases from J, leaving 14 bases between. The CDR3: CSASSQNRPYNEQFF. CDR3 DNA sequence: TGCAGTGCTAGTAGTCAGAATCGGCCCTACAATGAGCAGTTCTTC.

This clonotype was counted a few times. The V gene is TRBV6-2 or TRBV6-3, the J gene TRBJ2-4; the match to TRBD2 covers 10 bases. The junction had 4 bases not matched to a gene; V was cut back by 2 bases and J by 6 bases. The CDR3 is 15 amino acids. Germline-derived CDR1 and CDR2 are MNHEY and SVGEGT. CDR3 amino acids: CASSYSGGALNIQYF. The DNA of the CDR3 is TGTGCCAGCAGTTACAGCGGGGGGGCCTTAAACATTCAGTACTTC.

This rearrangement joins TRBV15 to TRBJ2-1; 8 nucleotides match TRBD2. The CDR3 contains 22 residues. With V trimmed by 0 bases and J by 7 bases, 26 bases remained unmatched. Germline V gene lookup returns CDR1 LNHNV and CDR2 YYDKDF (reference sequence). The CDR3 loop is CATSRDYLGFKPGLETINEQFF. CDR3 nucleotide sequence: TGTGCCACCAGCAGAGATTATTTAGGATTCAAACCGGGACTAGAAACTATTAATGAGCAGTTCTTC.

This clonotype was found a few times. CDR3 sequence reads: CASSGGGQGTEAFF. The CDR3 DNA reads TGTGCCAGCAGCGGCGGAGGACAGGGAACTGAAGCTTTCTTT. The chain has TRBV9 and TRBJ1-1; 8 bases match TRBD1. The CDR3 totals 14 residues. V lost 3 bases, J lost 5 bases, and 6 bases stayed unmatched. CDR1 is SGDLS, CDR2 YYNGEE, per germline.

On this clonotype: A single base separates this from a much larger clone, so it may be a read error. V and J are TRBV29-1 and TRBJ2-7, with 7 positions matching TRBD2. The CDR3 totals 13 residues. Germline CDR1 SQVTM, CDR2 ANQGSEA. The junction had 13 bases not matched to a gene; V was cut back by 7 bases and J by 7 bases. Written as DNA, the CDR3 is TGCAGCGAAAGCGGGAAATCTGGTAGGGAGCAGTACTTC. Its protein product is CSESGKSGREQYF.

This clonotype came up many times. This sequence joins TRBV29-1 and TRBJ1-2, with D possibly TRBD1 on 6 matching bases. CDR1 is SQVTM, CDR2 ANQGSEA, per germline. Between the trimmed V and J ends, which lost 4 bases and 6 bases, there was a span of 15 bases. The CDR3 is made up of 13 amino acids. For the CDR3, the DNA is TGCAGCGTTGTGGCTGCAAACAGGGATGGCTACACCTTC. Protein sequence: CSVVAANRDGYTF.

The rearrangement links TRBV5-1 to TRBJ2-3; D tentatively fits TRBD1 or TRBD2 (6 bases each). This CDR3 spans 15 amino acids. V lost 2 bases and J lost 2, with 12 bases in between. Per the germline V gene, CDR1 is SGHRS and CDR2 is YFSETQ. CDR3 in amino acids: CASSLKEGHTDTQYF. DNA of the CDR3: TGCGCCAGCAGCTTAAAGGAGGGACACACAGATACGCAGTATTTT.

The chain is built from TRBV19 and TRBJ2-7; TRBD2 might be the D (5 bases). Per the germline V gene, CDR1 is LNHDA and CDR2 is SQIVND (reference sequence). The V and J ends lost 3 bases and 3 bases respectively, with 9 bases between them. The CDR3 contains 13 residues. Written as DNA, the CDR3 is TGTGCCAGTAGTATGAGGGTTGGCTACGAGCAGTACTTC. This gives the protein CASSMRVGYEQYF.

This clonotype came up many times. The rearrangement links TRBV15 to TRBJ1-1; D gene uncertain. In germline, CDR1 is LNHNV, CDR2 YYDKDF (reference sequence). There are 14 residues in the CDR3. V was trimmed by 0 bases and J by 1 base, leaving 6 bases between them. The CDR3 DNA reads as TGTGCCACCAGCAGAGATCGAGGGAACACTGAAGCTTTCTTT. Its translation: CATSRDRGNTEAFF.

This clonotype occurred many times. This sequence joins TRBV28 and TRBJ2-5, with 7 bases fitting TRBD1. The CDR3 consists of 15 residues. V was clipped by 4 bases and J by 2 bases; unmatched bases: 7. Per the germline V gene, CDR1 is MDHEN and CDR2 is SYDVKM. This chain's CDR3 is CASSYTGTAQETQYF. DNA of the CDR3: TGTGCCAGCAGTTATACCGGGACAGCACAAGAGACCCAGTACTTC.

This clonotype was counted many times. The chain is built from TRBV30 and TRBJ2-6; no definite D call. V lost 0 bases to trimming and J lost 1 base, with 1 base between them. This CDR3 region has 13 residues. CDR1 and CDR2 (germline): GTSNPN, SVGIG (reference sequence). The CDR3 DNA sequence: TGTGCCTGGAGTGTGTCTGGGGCCAACGTCCTGACTTTC. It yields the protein CAWSVSGANVLTF.

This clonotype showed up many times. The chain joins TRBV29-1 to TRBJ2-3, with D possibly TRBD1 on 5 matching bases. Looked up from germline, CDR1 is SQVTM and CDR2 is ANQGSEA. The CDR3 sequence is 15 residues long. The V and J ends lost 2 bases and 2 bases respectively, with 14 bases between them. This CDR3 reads CSVESTTADTDTQYF. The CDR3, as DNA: TGCAGCGTTGAATCCACGACAGCAGACACAGATACGCAGTATTTT.

The CDR3 protein is CASSPHEQGSSYNEQFF. In DNA, the CDR3 is TGTGCCAGCAGCCCCCACGAACAGGGAAGCTCCTACAATGAGCAGTTCTTC. This chain uses TRBV21-1 with TRBJ2-1; the D call in the table, TRBD1, was not verified against the DNA. TRBV21-1 is marked as a pseudogene. The CDR3 spans 17 residues.

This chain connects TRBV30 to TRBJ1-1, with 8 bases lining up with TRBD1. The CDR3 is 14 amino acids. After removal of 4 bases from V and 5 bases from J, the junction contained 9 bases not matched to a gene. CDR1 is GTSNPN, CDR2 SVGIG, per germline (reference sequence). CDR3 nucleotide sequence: TGTGCCTGGAAGTTTCAGGGGGCGGGGACTGAAGCTTTCTTT. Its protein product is CAWKFQGAGTEAFF. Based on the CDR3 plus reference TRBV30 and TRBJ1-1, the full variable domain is SQTIHQWPATLVQPVGSPLSLECTVEGTSNPNLYWYRQAAGRGLQLLFYSVGIGQISSEVPQNLSASRPQDRQFILSSKKLLLSDSGFYLCAWKFQGAGTEAFFGQGTRLTVV.

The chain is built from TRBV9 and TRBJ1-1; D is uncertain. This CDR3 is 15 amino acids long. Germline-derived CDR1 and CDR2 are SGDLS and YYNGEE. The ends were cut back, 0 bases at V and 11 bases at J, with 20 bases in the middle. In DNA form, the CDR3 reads TGTGCCAGCAGCGTAGGCCGGGATGTGGAGGCTCGGGCTTTCTTT. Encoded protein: CASSVGRDVEARAFF.

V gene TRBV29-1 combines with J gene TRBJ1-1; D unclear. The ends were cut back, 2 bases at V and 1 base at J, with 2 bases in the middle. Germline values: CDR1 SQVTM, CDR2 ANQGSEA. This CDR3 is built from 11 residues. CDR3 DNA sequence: TGCAGCGTTGAATGGAACACTGAAGCTTTCTTT. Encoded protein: CSVEWNTEAFF.

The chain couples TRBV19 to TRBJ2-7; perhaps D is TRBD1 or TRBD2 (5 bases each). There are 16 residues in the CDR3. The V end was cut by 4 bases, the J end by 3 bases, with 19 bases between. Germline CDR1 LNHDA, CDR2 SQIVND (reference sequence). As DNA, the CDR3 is TGTGCCAGTAGTACCTACTCCGGGACGTCTTACTACGAGCAGTACTTC. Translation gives CASSTYSGTSYYEQYF. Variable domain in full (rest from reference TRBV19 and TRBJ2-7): DGGITQSPKYLFRKEGQNVTLSCEQNLNHDAMYWYRQDPGQGLRLIYYSQIVNDFQKGDIAEGYSVSREKKESFPLTVTSAQKNPTAFYLCASSTYSGTSYYEQYFGPGTRLTVT.

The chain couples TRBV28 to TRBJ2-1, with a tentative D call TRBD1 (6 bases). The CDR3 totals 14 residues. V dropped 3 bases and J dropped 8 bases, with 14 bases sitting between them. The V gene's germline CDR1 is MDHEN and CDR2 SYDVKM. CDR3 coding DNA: TGTGCCAGCAGTTTGCTCACAGGGTTAGATGAGCAGTTCTTC. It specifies CASSLLTGLDEQFF.

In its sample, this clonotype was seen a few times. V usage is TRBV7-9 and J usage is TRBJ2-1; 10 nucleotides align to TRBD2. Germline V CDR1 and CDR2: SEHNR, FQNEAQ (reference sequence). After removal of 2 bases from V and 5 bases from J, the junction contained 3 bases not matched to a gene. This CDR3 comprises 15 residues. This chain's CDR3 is CASSLMSGRDNEQFF. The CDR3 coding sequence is TGTGCCAGCAGCTTAATGAGCGGGAGGGACAATGAGCAGTTCTTC.

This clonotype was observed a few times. The CDR3 reads CASSFQGVGPEAFF. The CDR3 DNA sequence: TGTGCCAGCAGTTTTCAGGGCGTCGGACCTGAAGCTTTCTTT. The gene calls are TRBV27 and TRBJ1-1, with D perhaps matching TRBD1 (5 bases). The germline V and J ends were trimmed by 3 bases and 6 bases, with 14 bases remaining between them. This CDR3 has 14 residues. Germline CDR1 MNHEY, CDR2 SMNVEV (reference sequence).

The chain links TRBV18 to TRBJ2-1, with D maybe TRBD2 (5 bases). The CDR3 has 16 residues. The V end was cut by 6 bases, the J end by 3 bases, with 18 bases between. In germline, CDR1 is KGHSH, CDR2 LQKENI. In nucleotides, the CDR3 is TGTGCCAGCTCCCCCTTAGGAGCGGAGATCTACAATGAGCAGTTCTTC. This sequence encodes CASSPLGAEIYNEQFF.